The T cell receptor (beta chain) under discussion was sequenced for a study of blood T cell repertoires in COVID-19. Study-wide background: Samples of COVID-19 (acute and convalescent) were obtained from the United States, Italy and Spain. Sources were T cells, B-cell-depleted T cells, or PBMCs; the material itself was cDNA or gDNA.

The authors' processing: From reference gene primer amplification, estimates of nucleated cell counts were derived. Profiling relied on immunoSEQ multiplex PCR, and the TCRdb table lists in-frame clones only, not all of them. Clone size and V and J calls were adopted from that table, with D and trimming inferred from the DNA. This table has 55,000 to 80,000 clones, more than 60% appearing once. This clone was counted between two and nine times. The CDR3 is 17 amino acids. CDR1 and CDR2 (germline): LGHDT, YNNKEL (reference sequence). With 2 bases clipped from V and 2 bases from J, the junction kept 2 bases outside the gene matches.

The rearrangement links TRBV3-1 (or the pseudogene TRBV3-2) to TRBJ2-5; 16 bases agree with TRBD2. The sequenced material came from peripheral blood. The receptor was derived from an elderly woman with active or convalescent COVID-19. Here the CDR3 reads CASSQLGLAGGQETQYF. As DNA, the CDR3 is TGTGCCAGCAGCCAACTGGGACTAGCGGGGGGGCAAGAGACCCAGTACTTC.